This is a list of T cell receptor beta chains from one sample in a study of identical twins. TCRdb called the 5' RACE reads again in MiXCR, with one record for every CDR3 protein. The sample lists 250,000 or so distinct CDR3 sequences; about 8% were seen once. These data also featured in a second study, about yellow fever vaccine responses in identical twins.

Input material: CD8+ T cells sorted from blood. The receptors originated from a woman under 30 in good health. The CDR3 runs from the conserved cysteine through the conserved F or W. Each record gives: J gene, V gene, D gene, clone size, CDR3 protein, CDR3 DNA. The D gene is left open where the match is weak. Size is stated for part of the rows, as once, few or many counts, or as a class when the clone is expanded.

J: TRBJ2-5; V: TRBV7-9; D: TRBD1; size: NA; CDR3: CASSPTGDETQYF; DNA: TGTGCCAGCAGCCCAACAGGGGACGAGACCCAGTACTTC
J: TRBJ1-1; V: TRBV5-1; D: NA; size: NA; CDR3: CASSSYSGLFGAFF; DNA: TGCGCCAGCAGCTCTTACTCGGGCCTTTTCGGAGCTTTCTTT
J: TRBJ1-1; V: TRBV14; D: NA; size: NA; CDR3: CASNPSAAFF; DNA: TGTGCCAGCAACCCTTCAGCGGCTTTCTTT
J: TRBJ1-1; V: TRBV10-3; D: TRBD1; size: many; CDR3: CAISGQGRETEAFF; DNA: TGTGCCATCAGTGGACAGGGAAGGGAGACTGAAGCTTTCTTT
J: TRBJ2-5; V: TRBV29-1; D: NA; size: few; CDR3: CSVESPGPGETQYF; DNA: TGCAGCGTTGAATCGCCAGGCCCCGGGGAGACCCAGTACTTC
J: TRBJ1-3; V: TRBV6-2/TRBV6-3; D: NA; size: NA; CDR3: CASSSGGSGNTIYF; DNA: TGTGCCAGCAGCTCGGGGGGATCTGGAAACACCATATATTTT
J: TRBJ2-2; V: TRBV4-1; D: NA; size: many; CDR3: CASSHGTGELFF; DNA: TGCGCCAGCAGCCACGGCACCGGGGAGCTGTTTTTT
J: TRBJ2-3; V: TRBV6-2/TRBV6-3; D: NA; size: NA; CDR3: CASGTGFTQYF; DNA: TGTGCCAGCGGAACAGGGTTTACGCAGTATTTT
J: TRBJ2-7; V: TRBV28; D: TRBD2; size: few; CDR3: CASSVGLTYEQYF; DNA: TGTGCCAGCAGCGTGGGACTAACCTACGAGCAGTACTTC
J: TRBJ1-6; V: TRBV2; D: NA; size: many; CDR3: CASSEGGATNSPLHF; DNA: TGTGCCAGCAGTGAAGGGGGTGCTACTAATTCACCCCTCCACTTT
J: TRBJ2-1; V: TRBV21-1; D: NA; size: NA; CDR3: CASLRIQGNDNEQFF; DNA: TGTGCCAGCCTTCGTATACAGGGGAATGACAATGAGCAGTTCTTC
J: TRBJ2-7; V: TRBV27; D: TRBD1; size: NA; CDR3: CASSAGTGAVYEQYF; DNA: TGTGCCAGCAGTGCCGGGACAGGGGCGGTCTACGAGCAGTACTTC
J: TRBJ2-7; V: TRBV6-2/TRBV6-3; D: NA; size: many; CDR3: CASSYEVRGINYEQYF; DNA: TGTGCCAGCAGTTACGAGGTCCGGGGAATAAACTACGAGCAGTACTTC
J: TRBJ2-7; V: TRBV10-3; D: NA; size: NA; CDR3: CAISEVGEQYF; DNA: TGTGCCATCAGTGAGGTAGGCGAGCAGTACTTC
J: TRBJ2-1; V: TRBV7-8; D: NA; size: many; CDR3: CASTRQVNNEQFF; DNA: TGTGCCAGCACAAGACAGGTGAACAATGAGCAGTTCTTC
J: TRBJ1-1; V: TRBV6-5; D: NA; size: NA; CDR3: CASSTSPGQEAFF; DNA: TGTGCCAGCAGTACTTCCCCGGGACAAGAAGCTTTCTTT
J: TRBJ2-2; V: TRBV12-3/TRBV12-4; D: NA; size: few; CDR3: CASSVAGLNTGELFF; DNA: TGTGCCAGCAGTGTGGCGGGGCTGAACACCGGGGAGCTGTTTTTT
J: TRBJ2-6; V: TRBV12-3/TRBV12-4; D: TRBD1; size: NA; CDR3: CALSLGPTGAVGANVLTF; DNA: TGTGCCCTCAGTTTAGGTCCGACAGGGGCGGTTGGGGCCAACGTCCTGACTTTC
J: TRBJ2-1; V: TRBV5-1; D: NA; size: few; CDR3: CASKKQLQQFF; DNA: TGCGCCAGCAAAAAGCAGCTCCAACAGTTCTTC
J: TRBJ2-1; V: TRBV5-1; D: NA; size: many; CDR3: CASSLEGPSVSSYNEQFF; DNA: TGCGCCAGCAGCTTGGAGGGGCCTTCGGTTAGCTCCTACAATGAGCAGTTCTTC
J: TRBJ2-7; V: TRBV3-1; D: TRBD2; size: many; CDR3: CASSQDPREETYEQYF; DNA: TGTGCCAGCAGCCAAGATCCGCGGGAGGAAACCTACGAGCAGTACTTC
J: TRBJ2-1; V: TRBV11-3; D: TRBD2; size: NA; CDR3: CASSPRLAGGPLNEQFF; DNA: TGTGCCAGCAGCCCCAGACTAGCGGGGGGGCCTCTCAATGAGCAGTTCTTC
J: TRBJ2-1; V: TRBV5-1; D: TRBD2; size: many; CDR3: CASSENPGTSGLGEQFF; DNA: TGCGCCAGCAGCGAGAACCCCGGGACTAGCGGGTTAGGGGAGCAGTTCTTC
J: TRBJ1-5; V: TRBV5-6; D: TRBD1; size: NA; CDR3: CASSLIRGRVGNQPQHF; DNA: TGTGCCAGCAGCTTGATCAGGGGGCGGGTGGGCAATCAGCCCCAGCATTTT
J: TRBJ2-5; V: TRBV5-4; D: TRBD1; size: few; CDR3: CASSLSPQGSETQYF; DNA: TGTGCCAGCAGCTTGTCCCCACAGGGGTCAGAGACCCAGTACTTC
J: TRBJ1-5; V: TRBV27; D: NA; size: few; CDR3: CASSLGVDQPQHF; DNA: TGTGCCAGCAGCCTAGGGGTTGATCAGCCCCAGCATTTT
J: TRBJ2-7; V: TRBV20-1; D: NA; size: many; CDR3: CSSIGSISYEQYF; DNA: TGCAGTAGTATCGGGAGTATCTCCTACGAGCAGTACTTC
J: TRBJ1-1; V: TRBV11-2; D: NA; size: NA; CDR3: CASSLEGPAESPEAFF; DNA: TGTGCCAGCAGCTTAGAGGGGCCCGCGGAGTCCCCAGAAGCTTTCTTT
J: TRBJ2-3; V: TRBV11-2; D: NA; size: few; CDR3: CASSLSPGPDTQYF; DNA: TGTGCCAGCAGCTTATCCCCAGGGCCAGATACGCAGTATTTT
J: TRBJ2-7; V: TRBV28; D: TRBD2; size: many; CDR3: CASSLGLAASYEQYF; DNA: TGTGCCAGCAGTTTAGGGCTAGCGGCCTCCTACGAGCAGTACTTC
J: TRBJ2-1; V: TRBV9; D: NA; size: NA; CDR3: CASSAGGEYNEQFF; DNA: TGTGCCAGCAGCGCAGGGGGGGAGTACAATGAGCAGTTCTTC
J: TRBJ2-7; V: TRBV20-1; D: NA; size: few; CDR3: CSANKPPNLASYEQYF; DNA: TGCAGTGCCAACAAACCCCCGAATCTAGCGTCCTACGAGCAGTACTTC
J: TRBJ2-7; V: TRBV28; D: NA; size: many; CDR3: CASSLGILYEQYF; DNA: TGTGCCAGCAGTTTAGGTATCCTCTACGAGCAGTACTTC
J: TRBJ1-1; V: TRBV29-1; D: TRBD1; size: few; CDR3: CSVEGQGELGAFF; DNA: TGCAGCGTTGAGGGACAGGGGGAATTAGGGGCTTTCTTT
J: TRBJ2-7; V: TRBV20-1; D: TRBD2; size: NA; CDR3: CSARWDYSYEQYF; DNA: TGCAGTGCCCGGTGGGACTACTCCTACGAGCAGTACTTC
J: TRBJ2-7; V: TRBV12-3/TRBV12-4; D: NA; size: many; CDR3: CASSSTSDYEQYF; DNA: TGTGCCAGCAGTTCTACATCGGACTACGAGCAGTACTTC
J: TRBJ2-7; V: TRBV4-3; D: TRBD2; size: few; CDR3: CASSQDRLAGVNEQYF; DNA: TGCGCCAGCAGCCAAGATAGGCTAGCGGGAGTCAACGAGCAGTACTTC
J: TRBJ2-3; V: TRBV3-1; D: NA; size: NA; CDR3: CASSQCGGVCTDTQYF; DNA: TGTGCCAGCAGCCAGTGCGGTGGGGTCTGCACAGATACGCAGTATTTT
J: TRBJ2-1; V: TRBV4-1; D: TRBD2; size: many; CDR3: CASSQASGGGEQFF; DNA: TGCGCCAGCAGCCAAGCTAGCGGGGGCGGTGAGCAGTTCTTC
J: TRBJ2-1; V: TRBV5-5; D: TRBD2; size: NA; CDR3: CASSPGTSGGHSYNEQFF; DNA: TGTGCCAGCAGTCCAGGGACTAGCGGGGGCCACTCCTACAATGAGCAGTTCTTC
J: TRBJ2-7; V: TRBV27; D: TRBD1; size: once; CDR3: CASSLAGTDSYEQYF; DNA: TGTGCCAGCAGTTTGGCCGGGACAGACTCCTACGAGCAGTACTTC
J: TRBJ2-1; V: TRBV7-9; D: TRBD2; size: few; CDR3: CASSPQVVAGGTEQFF; DNA: TGTGCCAGCAGCCCCCAAGTGGTAGCGGGAGGCACTGAGCAGTTCTTC
J: TRBJ2-7; V: TRBV30; D: NA; size: few; CDR3: CATDRDSYEQYF; DNA: TGTGCTACGGACAGAGACTCCTACGAGCAGTACTTC
J: TRBJ2-7; V: TRBV11-2; D: NA; size: NA; CDR3: CASSLEGSGFYEQYF; DNA: TGTGCCAGCAGCTTAGAGGGTTCCGGTTTTTACGAGCAGTACTTC
J: TRBJ2-3; V: TRBV6-2/TRBV6-3; D: NA; size: NA; CDR3: CASTGDYSTDTQYF; DNA: TGTGCCAGCACGGGAGACTATAGCACAGATACGCAGTATTTT
J: TRBJ2-1; V: TRBV27; D: NA; size: NA; CDR3: CASSSTSERSDEQFF; DNA: TGTGCCAGCAGTTCTACTTCTGAAAGGTCGGATGAGCAGTTCTTC
J: TRBJ1-1; V: TRBV7-3; D: TRBD1; size: NA; CDR3: CASSHGQGMNTEAFF; DNA: TGTGCCAGCAGCCACGGACAGGGGATGAACACTGAAGCTTTCTTT